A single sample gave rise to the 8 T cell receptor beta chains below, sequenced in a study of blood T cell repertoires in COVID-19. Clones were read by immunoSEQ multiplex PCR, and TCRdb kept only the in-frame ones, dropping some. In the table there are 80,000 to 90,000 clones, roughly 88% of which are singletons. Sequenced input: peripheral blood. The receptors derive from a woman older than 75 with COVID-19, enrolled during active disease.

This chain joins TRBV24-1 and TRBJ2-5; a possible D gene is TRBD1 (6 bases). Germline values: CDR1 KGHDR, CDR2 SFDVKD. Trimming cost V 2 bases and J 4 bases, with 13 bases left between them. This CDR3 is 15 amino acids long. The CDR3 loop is CATSDSQGPGETQYF. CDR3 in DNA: TGTGCCACCAGTGATTCACAGGGTCCGGGAGAGACCCAGTACTTC.

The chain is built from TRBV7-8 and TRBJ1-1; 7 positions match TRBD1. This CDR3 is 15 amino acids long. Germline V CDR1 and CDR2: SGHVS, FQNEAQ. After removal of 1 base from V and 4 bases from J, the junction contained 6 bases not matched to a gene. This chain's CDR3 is CASSLVYRGVTEAFF. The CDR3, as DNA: TGTGCCAGCAGCTTAGTTTACAGGGGTGTCACTGAAGCTTTCTTT.

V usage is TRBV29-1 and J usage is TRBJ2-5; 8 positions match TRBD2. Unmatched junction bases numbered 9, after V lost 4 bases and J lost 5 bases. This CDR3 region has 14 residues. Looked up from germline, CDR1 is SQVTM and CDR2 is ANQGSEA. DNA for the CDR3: TGCAGCGTTGCCCGGGGGGGGCTCTGGGAGACCCAGTACTTC. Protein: CSVARGGLWETQYF.

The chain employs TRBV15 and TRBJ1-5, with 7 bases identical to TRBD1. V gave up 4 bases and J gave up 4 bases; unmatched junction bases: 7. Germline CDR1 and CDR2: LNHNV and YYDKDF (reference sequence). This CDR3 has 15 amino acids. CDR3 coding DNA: TGTGCCACCAGCATCGGGACAGTAGGTAATCAGCCCCAGCATTTT. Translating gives CATSIGTVGNQPQHF. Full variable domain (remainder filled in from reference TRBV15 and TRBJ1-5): DAMVIQNPRYQVTQFGKPVTLSCSQTLNHNVMYWYQQKSSQAPKLLFHYYDKDFNNEADTPDNFQSRRPNTSFCFLDIRSPGLGDTAMYLCATSIGTVGNQPQHFGDGTRLSIL.

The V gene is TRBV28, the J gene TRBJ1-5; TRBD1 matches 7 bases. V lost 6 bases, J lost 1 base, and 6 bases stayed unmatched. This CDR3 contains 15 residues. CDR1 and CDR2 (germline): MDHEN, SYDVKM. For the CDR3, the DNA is TGTGCCAGCAGAAGGGGGCGCGGAAGCAATCAGCCCCAGCATTTT. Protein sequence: CASRRGRGSNQPQHF.

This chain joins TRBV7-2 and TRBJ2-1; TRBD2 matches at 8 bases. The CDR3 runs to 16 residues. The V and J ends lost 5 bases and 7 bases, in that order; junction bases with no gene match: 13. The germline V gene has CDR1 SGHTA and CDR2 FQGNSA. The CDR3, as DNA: TGTGCCAGCAGCGCCCCGGGGGGGTACCTCGGGAATGAGCAGTTCTTC. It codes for CASSAPGGYLGNEQFF.

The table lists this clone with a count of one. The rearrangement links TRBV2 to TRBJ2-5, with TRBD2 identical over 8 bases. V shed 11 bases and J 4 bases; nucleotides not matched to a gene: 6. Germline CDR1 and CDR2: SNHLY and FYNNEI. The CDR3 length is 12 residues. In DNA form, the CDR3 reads TGTGCCTACCGGGGGGGAGGAGAGACCCAGTACTTC. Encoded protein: CAYRGGGETQYF.

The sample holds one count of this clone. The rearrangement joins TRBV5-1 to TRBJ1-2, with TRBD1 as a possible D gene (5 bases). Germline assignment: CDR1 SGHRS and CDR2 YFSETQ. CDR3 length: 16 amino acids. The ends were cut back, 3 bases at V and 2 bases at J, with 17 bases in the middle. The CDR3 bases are TGCGCCAGCAGCTCCACTCGGGGGGTTATAAACTATGGCTACACCTTC. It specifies CASSSTRGVINYGYTF.